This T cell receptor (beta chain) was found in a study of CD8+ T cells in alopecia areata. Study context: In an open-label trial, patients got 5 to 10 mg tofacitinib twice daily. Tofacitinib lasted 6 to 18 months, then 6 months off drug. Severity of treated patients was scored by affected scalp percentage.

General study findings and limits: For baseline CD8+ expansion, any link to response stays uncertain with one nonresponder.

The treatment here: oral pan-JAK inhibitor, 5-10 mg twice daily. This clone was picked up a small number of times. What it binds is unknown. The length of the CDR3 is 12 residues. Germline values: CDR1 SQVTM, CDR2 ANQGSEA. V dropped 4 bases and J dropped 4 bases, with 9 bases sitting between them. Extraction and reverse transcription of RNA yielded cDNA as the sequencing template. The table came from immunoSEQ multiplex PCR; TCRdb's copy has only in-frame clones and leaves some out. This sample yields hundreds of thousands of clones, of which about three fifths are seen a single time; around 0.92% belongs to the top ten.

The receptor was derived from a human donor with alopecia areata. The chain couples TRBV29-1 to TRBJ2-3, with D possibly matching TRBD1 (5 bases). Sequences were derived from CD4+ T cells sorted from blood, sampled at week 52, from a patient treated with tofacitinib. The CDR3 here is CSVGVGADTQYF. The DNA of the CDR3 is TGCAGCGTTGGGGTAGGGGCAGATACGCAGTATTTT.